Presented here are 27 T cell receptor beta chains from one specimen sequenced in a study of T-cell memory formation after mild COVID-19. TCRdb re-called the 5' RACE reads through MiXCR, storing one row per CDR3 protein. The data show about 430,000 distinct CDR3 sequences, about a sixth seen once. Sequencing used PBMCs or a T cell subset sorted from them (not recorded which). The origin of the receptors is a man aged 18 to 29 who had mild COVID-19 (a few samples of this study predate the infection). Cell type and time point are not known.

This rearrangement joins TRBV12-2 to TRBJ2-7; the table's TRBD2 call for D was not verified on the DNA. TRBV12-2 is given as a pseudogene. The CDR3 runs 15 residues. CDR3 nucleotides: TGTGCAAGTCGCTTAGTCGGCAGGGAGGTTGACGAGCAGTACGTC. This encodes CASRLVGREVDEQYV.

The rearrangement links TRBV6-2 or TRBV6-3 to TRBJ1-5; perhaps TRBD1 as D (6 bases). V was shortened by 8 bases and J by 0 bases, with 14 bases between the two germline ends. This CDR3 has 15 residues. Germline V lookup: CDR1 MNHEY, CDR2 SVGEGT. The CDR3 sequence: CASARGGYSNQPQHF. The DNA for the CDR3 is TGTGCCAGCGCCCGAGGGGGGTATAGCAATCAGCCCCAGCATTTT.

This clonotype appeared many times. The J gene is TRBJ2-7, the V gene TRBV6-5; tentative D call: TRBD2 (5 bases). Germline CDR1 and CDR2: MNHEY and SVGAGI. The CDR3 totals 13 residues. The V and J ends lost 1 base and 4 bases respectively, with 8 bases between them. CDR3 sequence reads: CASSYFPGYEQYF. The CDR3 nucleotides read TGTGCCAGCAGTTACTTTCCGGGGTACGAGCAGTACTTC.

This clonotype was counted a few times. The chain recombines TRBV13 with TRBJ2-7; 9 bases fit TRBD2. V lost 2 bases and J lost 3; bases outside the gene matches: 5. From germline, CDR1 is PRHDT and CDR2 FYEKMQ (reference sequence). The CDR3 sequence is 15 residues long. The CDR3 loop is CASSLKGTSSYEQYV. For the CDR3, the DNA is TGTGCCAGCAGCTTAAAGGGGACTAGCAGCTACGAGCAGTACGTC.

Regarding this clonotype: A junction end diverges from the germline sequence, so it may reflect a read error. The chain links TRBV5-1 to TRBJ2-7; D not certain. The CDR3 has 14 residues. The germline V gene encodes CDR1 SGHRS and CDR2 YFSETQ. CDR3 nucleotide sequence: TGCGCCAGCAGCTTGAGAGGAAGCTCCTACGAGAAGTACTTC. It translates to CASSLRGSSYEKYF.

This clonotype was counted ten times or more. The chain couples TRBV6-5 to TRBJ1-1; D gene ambiguous. This CDR3 has 16 residues. Germline V gene data show CDR1 as MNHEY and CDR2 as SVGAGI. V was shortened by 0 bases and J by 1 base, with 12 bases between the two germline ends. CDR3 DNA: TGTGCCAGCAGTTACTCATGGGCGGTGGGGAACACTGAAGCTTTCTTT. This translates into CASSYSWAVGNTEAFF.

This clonotype was detected ten times or more. This chain joins TRBV7-9 and TRBJ1-1; TRBD1 might be the D (6 bases). V lost 6 bases and J lost 6, with 14 bases in between. This CDR3 region has 13 residues. Germline values: CDR1 SEHNR, CDR2 FQNEAQ (reference sequence). CDR3 nucleotide sequence: TGTGCCAGCAGGAATCAGGGGATCGCTGAAGCTTTCTTT. It encodes CASRNQGIAEAFF.

The chain joins TRBV10-3 to TRBJ1-1; TRBD1 matches 9 bases. The CDR3 runs 15 residues. V dropped 5 bases and J dropped 10; count of bases not matched to a gene: 14. CDR1 is ENHRY and CDR2 is SYGVKD in the germline V gene. The CDR3 sequence: CAISHELGTGFTAFF. For the CDR3, the DNA is TGTGCCATCAGTCATGAGCTGGGGACAGGGTTTACAGCTTTCTTT.

CDR3 bases: TGTGCCAGCAGCTTAGCGTCTTTTAATTCACCCCTCCACTTT. Its translation is CASSLASFNSPLHF. The rearrangement links TRBV7-8 to TRBJ1-6; D is unclear. The CDR3 runs to 14 residues. CDR1 is SGHVS, CDR2 FQNEAQ, per germline. V lost 0 bases and J lost 6, with 6 bases in between.

The chain carries TRBV5-1 and TRBJ2-3, with 12 bases fitting TRBD2. CDR1 and CDR2 from the germline V gene are SGHRS and YFSETQ. The CDR3 has 17 amino acids. The ends lost 4 bases at V and 0 bases at J; junction bases unmatched: 6. CDR3 residues: CASSLRTSGVSTDTQYF. DNA of the CDR3: TGCGCCAGCAGCCTCCGGACTAGCGGGGTTAGCACAGATACGCAGTATTTT.

V is TRBV6-1 and J is TRBJ2-2; 10 nucleotides agree with TRBD1. Losses at the gene ends were 10 bases for V and 3 bases for J; bases not matched to a gene: 8. The germline CDR1 and CDR2 sequences are MNHNS and SASEGT. There are 15 residues in the CDR3. Here the CDR3 reads CATTRGTGDTGELFF. CDR3 nucleotides: TGTGCCACCACACGGGGGACAGGGGACACCGGGGAGCTGTTTTTT.

The rearrangement links TRBV20-1 to TRBJ2-2, with D perhaps matching TRBD1 (7 bases). From germline, CDR1 is DFQATT and CDR2 SNEGSKA (reference sequence). This CDR3 is built from 17 residues. Trimming took off 1 base at V and 5 bases at J, with 20 bases between the two ends. CDR3 protein: CSARGFGQGGPTGELFF. CDR3 sequence (DNA): TGCAGTGCTAGAGGATTCGGGCAGGGGGGCCCGACCGGGGAGCTGTTTTTT.

The chain couples TRBV6-2 or TRBV6-3 to TRBJ2-4; 10 bases are a match to TRBD1. CDR1 is MNHEY and CDR2 is SVGEGT in the germline V gene. Germline trimming cut 6 bases from V and 2 bases from J; bases unmatched to any gene: 7. The CDR3 consists of 16 residues. The CDR3 spells CASSRDRGQTKNIQYF. The DNA of the CDR3 is TGTGCCAGCAGCCGAGACAGGGGGCAAACCAAAAACATTCAGTACTTC.

V usage is TRBV6-5 and J usage is TRBJ2-4; D assignment may be TRBD1 or TRBD2 (5 bases each). Germline V CDR1 and CDR2: MNHEY, SVGAGI. Trimming cost V 4 bases and J 8 bases, with 15 bases left between them. The CDR3 runs 14 residues. CDR3 protein: CASSSRGRGDIQYF. CDR3 sequence (DNA): TGTGCCAGCAGTTCGAGGGGTAGAGGGGACATTCAGTACTTC.

This clonotype turned up a few times. The chain is built from TRBV5-4 and TRBJ2-2, with 9 bases matching TRBD2. The junction had 9 bases not matched to a gene; V was cut back by 0 bases and J by 6 bases. In germline, CDR1 is SGHNT, CDR2 YYREEE (reference sequence). The CDR3 runs 17 residues. CDR3 sequence reads: CASSLAQTGTSPGELFF. The CDR3 coding sequence is TGTGCCAGCAGCTTGGCGCAAACCGGGACTAGCCCCGGGGAGCTGTTTTTT.

The table lists this clonotype with a few counts. The V gene is TRBV4-3, the J gene TRBJ1-1, with D possibly TRBD1 on 6 matching bases. CDR1 is LGHNA and CDR2 is YSLEER in the germline V gene. CDR3 length: 15 amino acids. The V end lost 3 bases, the J end lost 3 bases, and 14 bases lay between the germline ends. The CDR3, as DNA: TGCGCCAGCAGCCAGGCCGGACAGCCATACACTGAAGCTTTCTTT. As protein: CASSQAGQPYTEAFF.

The rearrangement links TRBV5-1 to TRBJ2-3; D uncertain. In germline, CDR1 is SGHRS, CDR2 YFSETQ. CDR3 length: 15 residues. V lost 4 bases to trimming and J lost 2 bases, with 14 bases between them. CDR3 sequence: CASSTDISTTDTQYF. In nucleotides, the CDR3 is TGCGCCAGCAGCACAGACATATCTACCACAGATACGCAGTATTTT.

This clonotype was seen more than once but under ten times. This chain joins TRBV7-2 and TRBJ2-5, with D perhaps matching TRBD1 or TRBD2 (7 bases each). Germline loops: CDR1 SGHTA, CDR2 FQGNSA. Between the trimmed V and J ends, which lost 0 bases and 3 bases, there was a span of 14 bases. The CDR3 is made up of 16 amino acids. The CDR3 DNA sequence: TGTGCCAGCAGCTTAGCGGGGGGGACAGTCAAAGAGACCCAGTACTTC. Its translation: CASSLAGGTVKETQYF.

The chain uses TRBV6-5 and TRBJ1-2, with no clear D. Germline CDR1 MNHEY, CDR2 SVGAGI. CDR3 size: 11 residues. V dropped 6 bases and J dropped 3 bases, with 5 bases sitting between them. CDR3 amino acids: CASSNYYGYTF. The CDR3 DNA sequence: TGTGCCAGCAGCAACTACTATGGCTACACCTTC.

Ten or more counts support this clonotype. The chain employs TRBV7-2 and TRBJ1-3; maybe TRBD1 (5 bases). Trimming took 5 bases from V and 1 from J, leaving 15 bases between them. The germline gives CDR1 SGHTA, CDR2 FQGNSA. The CDR3 is 16 amino acids. CDR3 region: CASSQSTAGSGNTIYF. CDR3 in DNA: TGTGCCAGCAGCCAAAGCACCGCAGGGTCTGGAAACACCATATATTTT.

In this sample, this clonotype turned up a few times. The J gene is TRBJ1-3, the V gene TRBV20-1, with 9 bases that match TRBD1. J was trimmed by 5 bases and V by 5 bases; bases with no gene match: 10. The length of the CDR3 is 15 residues. CDR1 is DFQATT, CDR2 SNEGSKA, per germline (reference sequence). For the CDR3, the DNA is TGCAGTGCTCCTGATCCGGGACAGGGAAGAAACACCATATATTTT. Translation: CSAPDPGQGRNTIYF.

This chain joins TRBV5-1 and TRBJ2-2, with D perhaps matching TRBD1 (6 bases). CDR1 SGHRS and CDR2 YFSETQ come from the germline V gene. The CDR3 is made up of 15 amino acids. V lost 1 base and J 1 base, leaving 8 bases between the germline ends. The CDR3: CASSLRQENTGELFF. CDR3 nucleotide sequence: TGCGCCAGCAGCTTGAGACAGGAGAACACCGGGGAGCTGTTTTTT.

In its sample, this clonotype was seen a few times. The V call is TRBV7-2, the J call TRBJ2-5; D is possibly TRBD1 (6 bases). This CDR3 contains 14 residues. Trimming removed 5 bases at V and 5 bases at J, with 15 bases between. CDR1 is SGHTA, CDR2 FQGNSA, per germline. The CDR3 region has the DNA TGTGCCAGCAGCCTTCAGGGGTCTAGGGAGACCCAGTACTTC. Protein product: CASSLQGSRETQYF.

This clonotype was recorded at least ten times. The rearrangement joins TRBV10-2 to TRBJ2-1; D not resolved. Germline loops: CDR1 WSHSY, CDR2 SAAADI. V lost 4 bases and J 11 bases, leaving 12 bases between the germline ends. The CDR3 covers 12 residues. CDR3 bases: TGCGCCAGCAGTGTAGACACCGCGCAGCAGTTCTTC. As protein: CASSVDTAQQFF.

This clonotype has only a few counts. The gene calls are TRBV4-1 and TRBJ1-2; perhaps TRBD1 as D (6 bases). This CDR3 spans 15 amino acids. Per germline, CDR1 MGHRA and CDR2 YSYEKL. Trimming shortened V by 5 bases and J by 4 bases, and 17 bases separated the two germline ends. CDR3 DNA sequence: TGCGCCAGCAGCGAATACAGGGAAGGCGGCTATGGCTACACCTTC. Translation: CASSEYREGGYGYTF.

The rearrangement joins TRBV5-1 to TRBJ2-7; the match to TRBD2 covers 15 bases. V lost 4 bases and J lost 2; bases outside the gene matches: 10. Germline lookup yields CDR1 SGHRS and CDR2 YFSETQ. This CDR3 is 18 amino acids long. For the CDR3, the DNA is TGCGCCAGCAGCCCCCGTCCCGGGACTAGCGGGGGGACCTACGAGCAGTACTTC. It yields the protein CASSPRPGTSGGTYEQYF.

The CDR3 region has the DNA TGTGCCAGCAGTTTTAACCCAGCAGAACCCAGTCAGCCCCAGCATTTT. Protein sequence: CASSFNPAEPSQPQHF. The genes are TRBV12-3 or TRBV12-4 and TRBJ1-5; unclear D gene. The CDR3 is made up of 16 amino acids. With 3 bases removed from V and 6 bases from J, the gap between germline ends came to 18 bases.